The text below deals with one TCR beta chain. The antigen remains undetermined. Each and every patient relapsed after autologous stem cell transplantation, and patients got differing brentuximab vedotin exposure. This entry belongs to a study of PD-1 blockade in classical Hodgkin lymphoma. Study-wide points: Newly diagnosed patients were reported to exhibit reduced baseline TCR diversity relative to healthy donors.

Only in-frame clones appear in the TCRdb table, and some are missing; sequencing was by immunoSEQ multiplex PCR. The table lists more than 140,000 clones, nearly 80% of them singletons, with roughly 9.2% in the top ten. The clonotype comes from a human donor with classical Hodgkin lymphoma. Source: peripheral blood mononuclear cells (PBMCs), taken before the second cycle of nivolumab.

DNA of the CDR3: TGTGCCAGCAGTTTATGGGGCGGACAGACCGGGGAGCTGTTTTTT. Encoded protein: CASSLWGGQTGELFF. V usage is TRBV28 and J usage is TRBJ2-2; perhaps TRBD1 as D (6 bases). The germline CDR1 and CDR2 sequences are MDHEN and SYDVKM. V lost 0 bases, J lost 5 bases, and 10 bases lay in between. The CDR3 is 15 residues long.